The 19 T cell receptor beta chains below come from one sample, sequenced in a study of control samples from healthy donors and cancer patients. Using immunoSEQ multiplex PCR, the repertoire was profiled, and TCRdb retains in-frame clones only, with some absent. The repertoire consists of more than 95,000 clones, with 70% to 90% occurring once and the leading ten covering over 2%. The sequencing sample was made of blood. All receptors derive from a woman in her 70s in good health.

V is TRBV7-6 and J is TRBJ1-4; 7 positions match TRBD1. Trimming at V came to 1 base and at J to 4 bases, leaving 9 bases not matched to a gene. The CDR3 runs 17 residues. Germline CDR1 SGHVS, CDR2 FNYEAQ. CDR3 DNA: TGTGCCAGCAGCTTAGGTGTATTGGGACAGCGTAATGAAAAACTGTTTTTT. The encoded protein is CASSLGVLGQRNEKLFF.

This clone appeared a single time. V and J are TRBV7-9 and TRBJ2-2; D is uncertain. Germline V gene sequence: CDR1 SEHNR, CDR2 FQNEAQ (reference sequence). The V and J ends lost 5 bases and 4 bases respectively, with 8 bases between them. The CDR3 is 13 residues long. The CDR3 DNA reads as TGTGCCAGCAGCAGACCGAGCACCGGGGAGCTGTTTTTT. Protein: CASSRPSTGELFF.

This chain uses TRBV18 with TRBJ2-7; D is perhaps TRBD1 (6 bases). The germline V and J ends were trimmed by 2 bases and 5 bases, with 10 bases remaining between them. The CDR3 contains 13 residues. CDR1 KGHSH and CDR2 LQKENI come from the germline V gene. The CDR3 DNA reads as TGTGCCAGCTCACCAGGACAGTTGGACGAGCAGTACTTC. It translates to CASSPGQLDEQYF.

The chain is built from TRBV3-1 (or the pseudogene TRBV3-2) and TRBJ2-3; perhaps TRBD2 as D (6 bases). This CDR3 has 15 amino acids. Germline CDR1 is LGHDT and CDR2 is YNNKEL (reference sequence). The ends were cut back, 4 bases at V and 4 bases at J, with 15 bases in the middle. CDR3 region: CASSPDWERADTQYF. The CDR3 nucleotides read TGTGCCAGCAGCCCTGATTGGGAGCGGGCAGATACGCAGTATTTT.

The sample holds a few counts of this clone. The rearrangement joins TRBV5-5 to TRBJ1-4; 8 bases match TRBD1. The CDR3 runs 14 residues. CDR1 is SGHKS, CDR2 YYEKEE, per germline (reference sequence). The ends lost 4 bases at V and 5 bases at J; junction bases unmatched: 4. In DNA form, the CDR3 reads TGTGCCAGCAGCCCGGGACAGGCAAATGAAAAACTGTTTTTT. It encodes CASSPGQANEKLFF. Filled out from reference TRBV5-5 and TRBJ1-4, the complete variable domain reads DAGVTQSPTHLIKTRGQQVTLRCSPISGHKSVSWYQQVLGQGPQFIFQYYEKEERGRGNFPDRFSARQFPNYSSELNVNALLLGDSALYLCASSPGQANEKLFFGSGTQLSVL.

The chain combines TRBV2 with TRBJ1-1; D not certain. Germline CDR1 is SNHLY and CDR2 is FYNNEI. CDR3 length: 12 residues. Trimming stripped 10 bases from V and 3 bases from J, with 12 bases between. The CDR3 spells CATSEDYTEAFF. For the CDR3, the DNA is TGTGCCACGAGCGAGGACTACACTGAAGCTTTCTTT.

This clone occurred once. The V call is TRBV7-2, the J call TRBJ1-2, with TRBD1 as a possible D gene (6 bases). Trimming pared 5 bases from V and 4 bases from J, leaving 11 bases between. Germline assignment: CDR1 SGHTA and CDR2 FQGNSA. This CDR3 comprises 13 residues. The CDR3, as DNA: TGTGCCAGCAGCGTCACAGGGACCTATGGCTACACCTTC. This codes for CASSVTGTYGYTF. Together with reference TRBV7-2 and TRBJ1-2, the CDR3 gives the full variable domain: GAGVSQSPSNKVTEKGKDVELRCDPISGHTALYWYRQSLGQGLEFLIYFQGNSAPDKSGLPSDRFSAERTGGSVSTLTIQRTQQEDSAVYLCASSVTGTYGYTFGSGTRLTVV.

This rearrangement joins TRBV7-8 to TRBJ2-5; D is unclear. V was pared by 2 bases and J by 5 bases, with 12 bases between. Germline V lookup: CDR1 SGHVS, CDR2 FQNEAQ. This CDR3 comprises 14 residues. The CDR3 spells CASSLYVPRETQYF. The CDR3, as DNA: TGTGCCAGCAGCTTATATGTCCCCCGGGAGACCCAGTACTTC.

The genes are TRBV7-8 and TRBJ1-2, with D perhaps matching TRBD1 (6 bases). CDR3 length: 16 amino acids. Germline-derived CDR1 and CDR2 are SGHVS and FQNEAQ. V was shortened by 4 bases and J by 4 bases, with 19 bases between the two germline ends. The CDR3 here is CASSSVGGASGYGYTF. The DNA of the CDR3 is TGTGCCAGCAGCTCCGTGGGGGGCGCCAGTGGCTATGGCTACACCTTC.

This chain joins TRBV6-2 or TRBV6-3 and TRBJ2-3; TRBD2 aligns across 15 bases. The J segment lost 5 bases and the V segment lost 4 bases, leaving 7 bases of the junction unmatched. The CDR3 covers 17 residues. Looked up from germline, CDR1 is MNHEY and CDR2 is SVGEGT. CDR3 protein: CASSSGLAGGPGDTQYF. The DNA of the CDR3 is TGTGCCAGCAGTTCCGGACTAGCGGGGGGGCCGGGAGATACGCAGTATTTT.

This clone was counted only a few times. The chain combines TRBV27 with TRBJ1-1; D remains unclear. The CDR3 length is 13 residues. With 5 bases removed from V and 2 bases from J, the gap between germline ends came to 9 bases. The germline CDR1 and CDR2 sequences are MNHEY and SMNVEV (reference sequence). CDR3 bases: TGTGCCAGCAGTCCAGGCGAAAACACTGAAGCTTTCTTT. Its protein product is CASSPGENTEAFF.

The chain carries TRBV7-3 and TRBJ2-1; 7 bases agree with TRBD1. V dropped 4 bases and J dropped 5; count of bases not matched to a gene: 8. CDR1 is SGHTA and CDR2 is FQGTGA in the germline V gene. The length of the CDR3 is 15 residues. This chain's CDR3 is CASSSTGAPNNEQFF. The DNA of the CDR3 is TGTGCCAGCAGCTCAACAGGGGCCCCTAACAATGAGCAGTTCTTC.

This CDR3 is CATSDPGRGSTDTQYF. The CDR3, as DNA: TGTGCCACCAGTGATCCAGGACGGGGGAGCACAGATACGCAGTATTTT. The V call is TRBV24-1, the J call TRBJ2-3; tentatively, D is TRBD2 (6 bases). Germline lookup yields CDR1 KGHDR and CDR2 SFDVKD. Trimming stripped 3 bases from V and 0 bases from J, with 12 bases between. The CDR3 spans 16 residues.

This clone was found once. The chain has TRBV2 and TRBJ1-6; D is perhaps TRBD1 (6 bases). Looked up from germline, CDR1 is SNHLY and CDR2 is FYNNEI. The V gene lost 5 bases and the J gene lost 6 bases, with 20 bases spanning the gap. The CDR3 sequence is 17 residues long. CDR3 sequence: CASSIGLQGLSNSPLHF. The CDR3 nucleotides read TGTGCCAGCAGTATCGGATTACAGGGCCTGAGTAATTCACCCCTCCACTTT.

V gene TRBV7-2 combines with J gene TRBJ1-2; no clear D gene. The CDR3 totals 13 residues. Trimming cost V 1 base and J 2 bases, with 5 bases left between them. Germline loops: CDR1 SGHTA, CDR2 FQGNSA. The CDR3 is CASSLGRNYGYTF. CDR3 DNA: TGTGCCAGCAGCTTAGGTCGGAACTATGGCTACACCTTC. The full variable domain, with the rest looked up from reference TRBV7-2 and TRBJ1-2, is GAGVSQSPSNKVTEKGKDVELRCDPISGHTALYWYRQSLGQGLEFLIYFQGNSAPDKSGLPSDRFSAERTGGSVSTLTIQRTQQEDSAVYLCASSLGRNYGYTFGSGTRLTVV.

The J gene is TRBJ1-3, the V gene TRBV18; TRBD1 matches 8 bases. The germline V gene encodes CDR1 KGHSH and CDR2 LQKENI. This CDR3 is 16 amino acids long. V lost 3 bases and J lost 1; bases outside the gene matches: 5. Written as DNA, the CDR3 is TGTGCCAGCTCACCCTCAGGGGGCGAATCTGGAAACACCATATATTTT. Residues: CASSPSGGESGNTIYF.

On this clone: Germline and junction disagree at one end, which may indicate a read error. This chain joins TRBV12-3 or TRBV12-4 and TRBJ1-3; D unresolved. CDR3 size: 13 residues. CDR3 DNA: TGTGCCACCAACAGACTATCTGGCAACACCATATATTTT. It encodes CATNRLSGNTIYF.

This chain uses TRBV29-1 with TRBJ2-3; 9 bases agree with TRBD1. V shed 8 bases and J 3 bases; nucleotides not matched to a gene: 9. The length of the CDR3 is 14 residues. Looked up from germline, CDR1 is SQVTM and CDR2 is ANQGSEA. The CDR3 here is CSSRQGVDTDTQYF. The CDR3 DNA sequence: TGCAGCTCCAGACAGGGGGTGGATACAGATACGCAGTATTTT.

This clone appeared a few times. The chain recombines TRBV2 with TRBJ2-7, with D uncertain. The CDR3 has 11 amino acids. Germline-derived CDR1 and CDR2 are SNHLY and FYNNEI. Trimming cost V 1 base and J 4 bases, with 2 bases left between them. The CDR3 nucleotides read TGTGCCAGCAGTGAAGGGTACGAGCAGTACTTC. Translation gives CASSEGYEQYF. Variable domain in full (rest from reference TRBV2 and TRBJ2-7): EPEVTQTPSHQVTQMGQEVILRCVPISNHLYFYWYRQILGQKVEFLVSFYNNEISEKSEIFDDQFSVERPDGSNFTLKIRSTKLEDSAMYFCASSEGYEQYFGPGTRLTVT.